A single sample is the source of the 6 T cell receptor beta chains below, sequenced in a study of blood T cell repertoires in COVID-19. Libraries were prepared by immunoSEQ multiplex PCR; TCRdb keeps only in-frame clonotypes and omits some of them. The table includes around 200,000 clones, about 86% detected once. Sequencing input: peripheral blood. The origin of the receptors is a woman in her fifties or sixties with acute or convalescent COVID-19.

The V and J genes are TRBV18 and TRBJ1-2, with 8 bases matching TRBD1. CDR1 KGHSH and CDR2 LQKENI come from the germline V gene. The CDR3 runs 15 residues. With V trimmed by 3 bases and J by 6 bases, 9 bases remained unmatched. CDR3 DNA sequence: TGTGCCAGCTCACCCAACCGGGACAGGCCCAATGGCTACACCTTC. It yields the protein CASSPNRDRPNGYTF.

The V and J genes are TRBV7-2 and TRBJ1-6, with D possibly being TRBD1 (5 bases). There are 16 residues in the CDR3. Trimming stripped 5 bases from V and 8 bases from J, with 19 bases between. Germline CDR1 and CDR2: SGHTA and FQGNSA. The chain's CDR3 is CASSRDSLLYHSPLHF. The CDR3 region has the DNA TGTGCCAGCAGCCGTGACAGCCTCTTGTATCATTCACCCCTCCACTTT.

The chain combines TRBV11-1 with TRBJ2-5; D may be TRBD2 (6 bases). Germline V lookup: CDR1 SGHAT, CDR2 FQDESV (reference sequence). Between the trimmed V and J ends, which lost 4 bases and 4 bases, there was a span of 16 bases. CDR3 size: 15 residues. DNA of the CDR3: TGTGCCAGCAGCTCCGCTTTCCGGGGGACAGAGACCCAGTACTTC. Its protein is CASSSAFRGTETQYF.

The rearrangement uses TRBV28 and TRBJ1-5; D perhaps matches TRBD1 (5 bases). This CDR3 is built from 13 residues. From germline, CDR1 is MDHEN and CDR2 SYDVKM. Trimming removed 8 bases from V and 0 bases from J, with 8 bases in between. This CDR3 is CASLRDSNQPQHF. CDR3 bases: TGTGCCAGCCTCAGGGATAGCAATCAGCCCCAGCATTTT.

V and J are TRBV28 and TRBJ1-3; no reliable D call. CDR3 length: 11 residues. The V gene lost 3 bases and the J gene lost 7 bases, with 4 bases spanning the gap. Germline V gene lookup returns CDR1 MDHEN and CDR2 SYDVKM. CDR3 protein: CASSFRNTIYF. For the CDR3, the DNA is TGTGCCAGCAGTTTCAGGAACACCATATATTTT.

A few counts support this clone. This chain joins TRBV12-5 and TRBJ1-2; 9 bases fit TRBD1. The CDR3 consists of 13 residues. In germline, CDR1 is LGHNT, CDR2 FRNRAP. Germline trimming cut 5 bases from V and 7 bases from J; bases unmatched to any gene: 5. CDR3 residues: CASGNGTGTGYTF. Written as DNA, the CDR3 is TGTGCTAGTGGTAACGGGACAGGGACTGGCTACACCTTC.